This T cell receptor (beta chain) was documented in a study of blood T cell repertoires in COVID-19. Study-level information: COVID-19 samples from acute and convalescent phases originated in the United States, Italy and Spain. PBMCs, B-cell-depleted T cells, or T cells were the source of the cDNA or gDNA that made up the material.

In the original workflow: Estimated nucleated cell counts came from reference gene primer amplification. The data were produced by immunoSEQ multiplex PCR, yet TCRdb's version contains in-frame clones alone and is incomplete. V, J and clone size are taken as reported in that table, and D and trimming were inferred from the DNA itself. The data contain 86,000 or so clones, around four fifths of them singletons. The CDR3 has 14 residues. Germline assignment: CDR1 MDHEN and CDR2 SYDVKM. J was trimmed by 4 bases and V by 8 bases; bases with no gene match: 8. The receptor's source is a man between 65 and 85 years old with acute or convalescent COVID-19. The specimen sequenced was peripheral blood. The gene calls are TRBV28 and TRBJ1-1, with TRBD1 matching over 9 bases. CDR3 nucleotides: TGTGCCAGCTTGCGGACAGGGGTGTCCACTGAAGCTTTCTTT. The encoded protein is CASLRTGVSTEAFF.